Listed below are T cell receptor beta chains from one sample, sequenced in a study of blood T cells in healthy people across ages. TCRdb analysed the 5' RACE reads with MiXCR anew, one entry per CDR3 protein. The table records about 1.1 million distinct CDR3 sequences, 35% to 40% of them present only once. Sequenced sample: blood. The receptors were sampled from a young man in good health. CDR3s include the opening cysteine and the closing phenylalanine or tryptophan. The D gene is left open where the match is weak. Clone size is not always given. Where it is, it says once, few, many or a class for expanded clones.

TGTGCCAGCAGCGGGCTGAACAGTAACTATGGCTACACCTTC CASSGLNSNYGYTF - TRBJ1-2 few TRBV12-3/TRBV12-4
TGCAGTGCTAGAGATCTTTACACTGAAGCTTTCTTT CSARDLYTEAFF - TRBJ1-1 few TRBV20-1
TGTGCCAGCAGCTCCCCTACAGGGCCCCAGCATTTT CASSSPTGPQHF - TRBJ1-5 - TRBV7-2
TGTGCCAGCAGACGGACAGGCCTTTACACAGATACGCAGTATTTT CASRRTGLYTDTQYF TRBD1 TRBJ2-3 few TRBV6-2/TRBV6-3
TGTGCCAGCAGTCCGGACAGGGGAGGGTATAGAGATACGCAGTATTTT CASSPDRGGYRDTQYF TRBD1 TRBJ2-3 - TRBV6-1
TGCAGCCCGACTAAGGGAAATGAGCAGTTCTTC CSPTKGNEQFF - TRBJ2-1 - TRBV29-1
TGTGCCTGGAGTGCTACCGGGACAGGGTCGTATTCACCCCTCCACTTT CAWSATGTGSYSPLHF TRBD1 TRBJ1-6 - TRBV30
TGTGCCATCAGCCCAGGGAACACTGAAGCTTTCTTT CAISPGNTEAFF - TRBJ1-1 - TRBV10-3
TGTGCCAGCAGTTTAGGCCCGGGACAGGGGGCGCGAGGAGCTTTCTTT CASSLGPGQGARGAFF TRBD1 TRBJ1-1 - TRBV12-3/TRBV12-4
TGCAGTGCCCCGACTAGCGTTGAGACCCAGTACTTC CSAPTSVETQYF TRBD2 TRBJ2-5 - TRBV20-1
TGTGCCAGCAGAGTAGACGGACCCAATCAGCCCCAGCATTTT CASRVDGPNQPQHF - TRBJ1-5 few TRBV12-3/TRBV12-4
TGCAGTGCTAGAGTTACAGGGGGCGAAGCCTACACCTTC CSARVTGGEAYTF TRBD1 TRBJ1-2 few TRBV20-1
TGTGCCAGCAGCCTCGGGGACCTGGATAATGAAAAACTGTTTTTT CASSLGDLDNEKLFF - TRBJ1-4 few TRBV12-3/TRBV12-4
TGTGCCAGCAGCCAAGGAGGTCATCAGCCCCAGCATTTT CASSQGGHQPQHF - TRBJ1-5 once TRBV14
TGCAGTGCCGCGACCGAGAACTATGGCTACACCTTC CSAATENYGYTF - TRBJ1-2 - TRBV20-1
TGTGCCAGCGGGGGAGTGGGACAGGGGAACACCGGGGAGCTGTTTTTT CASGGVGQGNTGELFF TRBD1 TRBJ2-2 - TRBV28
TGTGCCAGCACCCTATGGCGGCAGGAGAACACTGAAGCTTTCTTT CASTLWRQENTEAFF - TRBJ1-1 - TRBV6-6
TGTGCCAGCAGTTCGGGGGACAGATACAATGAGCAGTTCTTC CASSSGDRYNEQFF - TRBJ2-1 few TRBV6-5
TGCAGCGTAGCCTACAGGGGGGGCTTGAACACTGAAGCTTTCTTT CSVAYRGGLNTEAFF TRBD1 TRBJ1-1 - TRBV29-1
TGTGCCATCGGAACTCTAGCGGGGGGGTACAATGAGCAGTACTTC CAIGTLAGGYNEQYF TRBD2 TRBJ2-7 - TRBV10-3
TGCAGTGCTGGGACAGTGAGCTATGGCTACACCTTC CSAGTVSYGYTF TRBD1 TRBJ1-2 - TRBV20-1
TGTGCCAGCAGTCGGTACCGAGACGCCATGCCTGAAGCTTTCTTT CASSRYRDAMPEAFF - TRBJ1-1 few TRBV6-5
TGTGCCAGCACAACGGGACTCCAGAGCACAGATACGCAGTATTTT CASTTGLQSTDTQYF - TRBJ2-3 few TRBV9
TGTGCCAGCAGCCAAGCCAGCGGGGGCACCGGGGAGCTGTTTTTT CASSQASGGTGELFF TRBD2 TRBJ2-2 - TRBV4-2
TGTGCCAGCAGCTGGGTCCGGGAGACCTCCTACGAGCAGTACTTC CASSWVRETSYEQYF - TRBJ2-7 - TRBV7-9
TGTGCCAGCAGTTCAGACGGGACAGGATTCAATGAGCAGTTCTTC CASSSDGTGFNEQFF TRBD1 TRBJ2-1 once TRBV27
TGCGCCAGCAGCGCACTCGGGGGGCGTGCGGAGACCCAGTACTTC CASSALGGRAETQYF - TRBJ2-5 few TRBV5-1
TGCAGCGTTGAAGAGTGGGCTAGCAGATACAATGAGCAGTTCTTC CSVEEWASRYNEQFF - TRBJ2-1 many TRBV29-1
TGCGCCAGCAGCTCGGAAAGTTGGTCGGGGGTAGGCACAGATACGCAGTATTTT CASSSESWSGVGTDTQYF - TRBJ2-3 - TRBV4-3
TGCAGCGTTGAGAAATACAGGGAGAACACTGAAGCTTTCTTT CSVEKYRENTEAFF - TRBJ1-1 few TRBV29-1
TGCAGTGCTAGTTCGGGGCCAGTAGATGAAAAACTGTTTTTT CSASSGPVDEKLFF - TRBJ1-4 - TRBV20-1
TGTGCCAGCAGCTTGGGACAGTCGAGCTCCTACGAGCAGTACTTC CASSLGQSSSYEQYF TRBD1 TRBJ2-7 few TRBV7-2
TGTGCCAGCAAAGGGGGGGCGACGGAGAACACCGGGGAGCTGTTTTTT CASKGGATENTGELFF - TRBJ2-2 - TRBV6-2/TRBV6-3
TGTGCCAGCAGTTTTGGGCTAGCGGCCTACAATGAGCAGTACTTC CASSFGLAAYNEQYF TRBD2 TRBJ2-7 few TRBV12-3/TRBV12-4
TGTGCCAGCAGCGTAGAGTGGGGGAAGTACAATGAGCAGTTCTTC CASSVEWGKYNEQFF - TRBJ2-1 - TRBV9
TGTGCCAGCACAGAGCAGGGGGAGTACAATGAGCAGTTCTTC CASTEQGEYNEQFF TRBD1 TRBJ2-1 few TRBV28
TGTGCCATCAGTGAGTCGATCTTGGTAGGGGACGGTAATGAAAAACTGTTTTTT CAISESILVGDGNEKLFF - TRBJ1-4 - TRBV10-3
TGTGCCAGCAGCCCAGGGGGACATTATGGGTTTTACGAGCAGTACTTC CASSPGGHYGFYEQYF TRBD1 TRBJ2-7 - TRBV5-6
TGTGCCATCAGTGAGACCAAGACGACCCTCCACTTT CAISETKTTLHF - TRBJ1-6 few TRBV10-3
TGCAGTGCCGCGACAGACTTTAATTCACCCCTCCACTTT CSAATDFNSPLHF - TRBJ1-6 - TRBV20-1
TGTGCCAGCAGCTACTCGGTGGGAGGGCAGAAAAACAATGAGCAGTTCTTC CASSYSVGGQKNNEQFF TRBD2 TRBJ2-1 - TRBV7-3
TGTGCCGGCAGAGAGGGATCTCTTAACTATGGCTACACCTTC CAGREGSLNYGYTF - TRBJ1-2 - TRBV28
TGTGCCAGCAGTGAAGGGGCAGCTCGGGGGTATGGCTACACCTTC CASSEGAARGYGYTF - TRBJ1-2 - TRBV2
TGTGCCAGCAGCCCGCAGACAGGGGAAAGGAGCGAGCAGTACTTC CASSPQTGERSEQYF TRBD1 TRBJ2-7 - TRBV7-9
TGTGCCAGCAGGTTTAGGGAGGGCGCTTTCTTT CASRFREGAFF - TRBJ1-1 - TRBV12-3/TRBV12-4
TGTGCCAGCAGTTTAGGATCCCGGACTAGCGCCGCAGATACGCAGTATTTT CASSLGSRTSAADTQYF TRBD2 TRBJ2-3 many TRBV12-3/TRBV12-4
TGTGCCAGCAGCTTAGCGTTGGGACAGGAGAATTCACCCCTCCACTTT CASSLALGQENSPLHF TRBD1 TRBJ1-6 - TRBV7-9
TGTGCCAGCAGCGAAGGGACAGGGCTCGATGCGCCATCCTATGGCTACACCTTC CASSEGTGLDAPSYGYTF TRBD1 TRBJ1-2 once TRBV7-9
TGTGCCAGCAGCCGACAGGGTCTAGTGGACACTGAAGCTTTCTTT CASSRQGLVDTEAFF TRBD1 TRBJ1-1 few TRBV7-2
TGTGCCAGCAGTTACAAGAACACTGAAGCTTTCTTT CASSYKNTEAFF - TRBJ1-1 - TRBV6-5
TGCAGTGCTAGAGCGGCTAGCGGGGGCCAACAAGAGACCCAGTACTTC CSARAASGGQQETQYF TRBD2 TRBJ2-5 few TRBV20-1
TGTGCCTGCCAGGCGGGGGGGGACTACAATGAGCAGTTCTTC CACQAGGDYNEQFF TRBD2 TRBJ2-1 few TRBV6-2/TRBV6-3
TGTGCCAGCAGCCAATCTAGCTCGGTGGGAGATACGCAGTATTTT CASSQSSSVGDTQYF - TRBJ2-3 few TRBV4-2